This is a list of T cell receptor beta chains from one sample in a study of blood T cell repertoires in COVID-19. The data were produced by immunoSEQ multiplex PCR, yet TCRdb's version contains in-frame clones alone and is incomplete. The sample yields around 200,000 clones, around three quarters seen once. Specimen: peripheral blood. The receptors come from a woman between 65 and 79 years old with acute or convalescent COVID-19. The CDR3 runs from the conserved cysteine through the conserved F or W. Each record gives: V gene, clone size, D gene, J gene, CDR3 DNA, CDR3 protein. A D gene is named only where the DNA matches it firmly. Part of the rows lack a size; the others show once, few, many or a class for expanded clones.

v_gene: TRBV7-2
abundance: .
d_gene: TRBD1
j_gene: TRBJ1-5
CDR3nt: TGTGCCAGCAGCTTAGAGACAGGGGACAATCAGCCCCAGCATTTT
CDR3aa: CASSLETGDNQPQHF

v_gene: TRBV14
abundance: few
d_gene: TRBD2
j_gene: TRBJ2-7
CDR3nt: TGTGCCAGCAGCCAAGATTTAGCGTCGCGCGGCGGGGGGCAGTACTTC
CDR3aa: CASSQDLASRGGGQYF

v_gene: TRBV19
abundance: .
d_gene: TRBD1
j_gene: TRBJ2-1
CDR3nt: TGTGCCAGTAGTACCACAGGGGGTTCGCCGCAGTTCTTC
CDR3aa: CASSTTGGSPQFF

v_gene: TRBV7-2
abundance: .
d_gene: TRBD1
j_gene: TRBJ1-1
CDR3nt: TGTGCCAGCAGCTTCTCGGGACAGGGCACTGAAGCTTTCTTT
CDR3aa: CASSFSGQGTEAFF

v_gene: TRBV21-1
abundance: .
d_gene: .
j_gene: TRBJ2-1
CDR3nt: TGTGCCAGCAGCAAGTTGGGCAATACCTACAATGAGCAGTTCTTC
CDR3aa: CASSKLGNTYNEQFF

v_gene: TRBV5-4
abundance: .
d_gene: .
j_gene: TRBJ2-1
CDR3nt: TGTGCCAGCAGCTTGGGTGGGGCGCGAAATGAGCAGTTCTTC
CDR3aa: CASSLGGARNEQFF

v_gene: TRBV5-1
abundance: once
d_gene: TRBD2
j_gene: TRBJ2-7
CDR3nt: TGCGCCAGCAGCGCTTTAGCGGGAGTTACACCTTGGGAGCAGTACTTC
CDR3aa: CASSALAGVTPWEQYF

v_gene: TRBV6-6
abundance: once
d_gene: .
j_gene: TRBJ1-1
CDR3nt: TGTGCCAGCAGTTCCTATCGGACAGAGGAAGCTTTCTTT
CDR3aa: CASSSYRTEEAFF

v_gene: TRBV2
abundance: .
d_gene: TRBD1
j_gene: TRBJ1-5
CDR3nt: TGTGCCAGCAGGGGACAGGATTATTATAGCAATCAGCCCCAGCATTTT
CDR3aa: CASRGQDYYSNQPQHF

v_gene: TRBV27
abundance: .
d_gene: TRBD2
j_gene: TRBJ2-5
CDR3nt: TGTGCCTCCAGGGCGGGAGATGGAGAGACCCAGTACTTC
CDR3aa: CASRAGDGETQYF

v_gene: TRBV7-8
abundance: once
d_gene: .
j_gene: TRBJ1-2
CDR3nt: TGTGCCAGCAGCTTAGTGCCGGGAACGCGGGGCTACACCTTC
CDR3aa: CASSLVPGTRGYTF

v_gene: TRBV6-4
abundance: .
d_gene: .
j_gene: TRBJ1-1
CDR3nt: TGTGCCAGCAGAGTCGGGGGTGAGAACACTGAAGCTTTCTTT
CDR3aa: CASRVGGENTEAFF

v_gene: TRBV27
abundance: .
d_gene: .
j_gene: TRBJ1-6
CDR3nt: TGTGCCAGCAGTTCTCGGGGTTCGGCGGGGAATTCACCCCTCCACTTT
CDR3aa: CASSSRGSAGNSPLHF

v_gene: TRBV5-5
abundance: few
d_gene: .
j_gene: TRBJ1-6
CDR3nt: TGTGCCAGCAGCACAGATTCACCCCTCCACTTT
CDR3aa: CASSTDSPLHF

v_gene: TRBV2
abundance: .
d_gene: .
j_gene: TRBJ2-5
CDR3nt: TGTGCCAGCAACGCCCCAGGCAACCTCCAAGAGACCCAGTACTTC
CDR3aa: CASNAPGNLQETQYF

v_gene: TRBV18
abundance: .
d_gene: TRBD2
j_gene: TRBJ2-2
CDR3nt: TGTGCCAGCTCACCACAGTTAATAGCGGGAGGACACACCGGGGAGCTGTTTTTT
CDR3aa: CASSPQLIAGGHTGELFF

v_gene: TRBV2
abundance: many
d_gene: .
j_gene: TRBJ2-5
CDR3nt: TGTGCCAGCAGTGTTTCACCTAGCCGCGGTGAGACCCAGTACTTC
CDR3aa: CASSVSPSRGETQYF

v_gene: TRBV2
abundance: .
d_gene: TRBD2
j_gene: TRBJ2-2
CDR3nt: TGTGCCAGCTCCGCGACGGGAGGGGACACCGGGGAGCTGTTTTTT
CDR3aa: CASSATGGDTGELFF

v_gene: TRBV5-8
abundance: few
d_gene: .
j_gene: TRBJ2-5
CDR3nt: TGTGCCAGCAGCCCTGGACGGACACGAGAGACCCAGTACTTC
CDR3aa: CASSPGRTRETQYF

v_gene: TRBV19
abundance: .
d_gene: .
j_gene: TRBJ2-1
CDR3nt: TGTGCCAGTAGTAGGGACGGGCAGGGGACGGGTGAGCAGTTCTTC
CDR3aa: CASSRDGQGTGEQFF

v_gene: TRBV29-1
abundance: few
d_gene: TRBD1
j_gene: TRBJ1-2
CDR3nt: TGCAGCGTTGCGGACAGGGCAGGCTATGGCTACACCTTC
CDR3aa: CSVADRAGYGYTF

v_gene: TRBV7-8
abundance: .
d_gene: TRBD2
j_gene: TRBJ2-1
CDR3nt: TGTGCCAGCAGCCCCGGGGGAGGGAAGAAGTTCTTC
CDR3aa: CASSPGGGKKFF

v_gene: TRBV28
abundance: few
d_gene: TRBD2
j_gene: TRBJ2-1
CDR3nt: TGTGCCAGCGACTCTCGTGGGAGACTTGGACTAGCGGAATACAATGAGCAGTTCTTC
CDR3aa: CASDSRGRLGLAEYNEQFF

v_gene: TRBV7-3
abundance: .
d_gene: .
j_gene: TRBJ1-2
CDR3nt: TGTGCCAGCAGCTTAGAGGGTTATGGCTACACCTTC
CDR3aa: CASSLEGYGYTF

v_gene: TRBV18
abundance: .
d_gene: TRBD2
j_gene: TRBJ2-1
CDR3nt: TGTGCCAGCTCAACAGAAGCGGGAGGTTACAATGAGCAGTTCTTC
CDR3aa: CASSTEAGGYNEQFF

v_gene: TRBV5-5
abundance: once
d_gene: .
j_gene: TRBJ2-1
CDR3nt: TGTGCCAGCAGCTTGTGGCAGGGATCCTACAATGAGCAGTTCTTC
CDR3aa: CASSLWQGSYNEQFF